Listed here are 29 T cell receptor beta chains from one sample, sequenced in a study of T-cell memory formation after mild COVID-19. TCRdb called the 5' RACE reads again in MiXCR, with one record for every CDR3 protein. The table lists 140,000 or so distinct CDR3 sequences, roughly 19% of them singletons. The sample consisted of PBMCs or a T cell subset sorted from them (not recorded which). These receptors originate from an adult woman who had mild COVID-19 (a few samples of this study predate the infection). Cell type and time point are not known.

This clonotype was recorded only once. V and J are TRBV12-3 or TRBV12-4 and TRBJ1-1; no definite D call. V gave up 3 bases and J gave up 6 bases, with 11 bases separating them. This CDR3 contains 13 residues. The CDR3 coding sequence is TGTGCCAGCAGTTTTGGGTCTGGGGCTGAAGCTTTCTTT. This sequence encodes CASSFGSGAEAFF.

In DNA, the CDR3 is TGTGCCAGCAGCTTAGAGGCCACTGAAGCTTTCTTT. As protein: CASSLEATEAFF. The chain uses TRBV7-9 and TRBJ1-1; D remains unclear. The ends were cut back, 1 base at V and 4 bases at J, with 4 bases in the middle. The germline V gene encodes CDR1 SEHNR and CDR2 FQNEAQ (reference sequence). CDR3 size: 12 residues. The variable domain in full, with the rest retrieved from reference TRBV7-9 and TRBJ1-1, is DTGVSQNPRHKITKRGQNVTFRCDPISEHNRLYWYRQTLGQGPEFLTYFQNEAQLEKSRLLSDRFSAERPKGSFSTLEIQRTEQGDSAMYLCASSLEATEAFFGQGTRLTVV.

This CDR3 reads CASSARDRNTEAFF. CDR3 DNA: TGTGCCAGCAGTGCCAGAGACCGGAACACTGAAGCTTTCTTT. V is TRBV2 and J is TRBJ1-1; no definite D call. Between the trimmed V and J ends, which lost 4 bases and 1 base, there was a span of 10 bases. Per the germline V gene, CDR1 is SNHLY and CDR2 is FYNNEI. This CDR3 region has 14 residues.

This clonotype was seen once. CDR3 DNA sequence: TGCGCCAGCAGCTTGCTGACGGGAGATACGCAGTATTTT. It specifies CASSLLTGDTQYF. V is TRBV5-1 and J is TRBJ2-3; D not resolved. Per the germline V gene, CDR1 is SGHRS and CDR2 is YFSETQ. Trimming removed 1 base from V and 5 bases from J, with 8 bases in between. The CDR3 consists of 13 residues.

This clonotype came up a few times. Germline is not matched at one junction end, which may reflect a read error. This CDR3 is CASRLGGPRSYEQYF. For the CDR3, the DNA is TGTGCCAGCAGGTTAGGTGGGCCCCGCTCCTACGAGCAGTACTTC. The V and J genes are TRBV12-3 or TRBV12-4 and TRBJ2-7; no clear D. The CDR3 extends over 15 amino acids.

This CDR3 is CASSLTDRVSYGYTF. As DNA, the CDR3 is TGCGCCAGCAGCTTGACCGACAGGGTGTCCTATGGCTACACCTTC. The V gene is TRBV5-1, the J gene TRBJ1-2; 7 positions match TRBD1. Germline loops: CDR1 SGHRS, CDR2 YFSETQ. V was clipped by 1 base and J by 4 bases; unmatched bases: 7. CDR3 length equals 15 residues. The full variable domain, with the rest looked up from reference TRBV5-1 and TRBJ1-2, is KAGVTQTPRYLIKTRGQQVTLSCSPISGHRSVSWYQQTPGQGLQFLFEYFSETQRNKGNFPGRFSGRQFSNSRSEMNVSTLELGDSALYLCASSLTDRVSYGYTFGSGTRLTVV.

This sequence joins TRBV19 and TRBJ2-7, with D perhaps TRBD1 (5 bases). The germline V and J ends were trimmed by 3 bases and 3 bases, with 12 bases remaining between them. Germline CDR1 and CDR2: LNHDA and SQIVND (reference sequence). The CDR3 runs 14 residues. CDR3 loop: CASSMSQVRYEQYF. The CDR3 DNA is TGTGCCAGTAGTATGTCACAGGTCCGCTACGAGCAGTACTTC.

This clonotype was seen many times. The chain couples TRBV7-8 to TRBJ2-7, with 7 bases aligning to TRBD2. This CDR3 has 15 amino acids. Germline V gene sequence: CDR1 SGHVS, CDR2 FQNEAQ. V dropped 1 base and J dropped 2; count of bases not matched to a gene: 5. CDR3 nucleotides: TGTGCCAGCAGCTTAGTTCCGGGACTAACCTACGAGCAGTACTTC. It specifies CASSLVPGLTYEQYF.

CDR3 nucleotides: TGTGCCATTGGACAGGCCGATACGCAGTATTTT. Protein: CAIGQADTQYF. The chain carries TRBV10-3 and TRBJ2-3, with 7 bases matching TRBD1. There are 11 residues in the CDR3. From germline, CDR1 is ENHRY and CDR2 SYGVKD. The V gene end was trimmed by 9 bases and the J gene end by 6 bases; junction bases not matched to a gene: 3.

This clonotype was counted between two and nine times. The chain couples TRBV4-1 to TRBJ1-3; TRBD1 matches at 9 bases. Germline V CDR1 and CDR2: MGHRA, YSYEKL. Trimming took 1 base from V and 12 from J; bases not matched to a gene: 1. The CDR3 is 12 amino acids. CDR3 residues: CASSQATGGIYF. The CDR3 DNA is TGCGCCAGCAGCCAAGCGACAGGGGGCATATATTTT.

This chain connects TRBV4-1 to TRBJ2-1; 10 bases match TRBD2. The CDR3 is made up of 15 amino acids. Trimming at V came to 2 bases and at J to 8 bases, leaving 6 bases not matched to a gene. Looked up from germline, CDR1 is MGHRA and CDR2 is YSYEKL. Here the CDR3 reads CASSQSGGAMYEQFF. The CDR3 region has the DNA TGCGCCAGCAGCCAAAGCGGGGGGGCCATGTATGAGCAGTTCTTC.

This clonotype appeared a single time. CDR3 sequence reads: CASSQSGGGYEQYF. CDR3 sequence (DNA): TGTGCCAGCAGCCAGTCCGGGGGGGGCTACGAGCAGTACTTC. The rearrangement links TRBV7-2 to TRBJ2-7, with TRBD2 identical over 8 bases. The CDR3 contains 14 residues. V lost 5 bases and J lost 3; bases outside the gene matches: 6. Germline V gene data show CDR1 as SGHTA and CDR2 as FQGNSA.

V is TRBV12-3 or TRBV12-4 and J is TRBJ2-1, with 10 bases lining up with TRBD2. The CDR3 is 14 residues long. The V gene end was trimmed by 6 bases and the J gene end by 8 bases; junction bases not matched to a gene: 7. The CDR3 loop is CASSRLAGGDEQFF. The DNA for the CDR3 is TGTGCCAGCAGCCGACTAGCGGGTGGCGATGAGCAGTTCTTC.

The V gene is TRBV6-4, the J gene TRBJ1-6, with D perhaps TRBD1 (5 bases). Between the trimmed V and J ends, which lost 6 bases and 5 bases, there was a span of 11 bases. The CDR3 is 14 residues long. Per the germline V gene, CDR1 is MRHNA and CDR2 is SNTAGT. CDR3 bases: TGTGCCAGCAGGAAAGGGGCAGATAATTCACCCCTCCACTTT. This encodes CASRKGADNSPLHF.

V gene TRBV6-2 or TRBV6-3 combines with J gene TRBJ1-2; D is uncertain. The CDR3 runs to 12 residues. Trimming took 6 bases from V and 5 from J, leaving 10 bases between them. CDR1 is MNHEY, CDR2 SVGEGT, per germline. DNA for the CDR3: TGTGCCAGCAGGCAAGGACGTTATGGCTACACCTTC. Translated: CASRQGRYGYTF.

The CDR3 DNA follows: TGTGCCACCAGTGATTTGAGAGGACAGGGGGCCCCGAACACTGAAGCTTTCTTT. Amino acids: CATSDLRGQGAPNTEAFF. The rearrangement joins TRBV24-1 to TRBJ1-1, with 11 bases matching TRBD1. V dropped 0 bases and J dropped 1; count of bases not matched to a gene: 6. This CDR3 spans 18 amino acids. Per germline, CDR1 KGHDR and CDR2 SFDVKD.

Here the CDR3 reads CASSLGPAPNTGELFF. In DNA form, the CDR3 reads TGTGCCAGCAGCTTAGGCCCAGCCCCGAACACCGGGGAGCTGTTTTTT. The chain links TRBV11-2 to TRBJ2-2; D is ambiguous. From germline, CDR1 is SGHAT and CDR2 FQNNGV. Trimming took 1 base from V and 0 from J, leaving 9 bases between them. The CDR3 runs to 16 residues.

This chain links TRBV4-1 with TRBJ2-5; D is perhaps TRBD2 (6 bases). V was shortened by 1 base and J by 4 bases, with 22 bases between the two germline ends. The CDR3 is 18 amino acids. Germline CDR1 reads MGHRA; CDR2 reads YSYEKL. As DNA, the CDR3 is TGCGCCAGCAGCCAAGGTTTAGACGGACTAATTAGGGGAGAGACCCAGTACTTC. Translating gives CASSQGLDGLIRGETQYF.

This sequence joins TRBV6-6 and TRBJ1-6; D gene unclear. The CDR3 is made up of 15 amino acids. V lost 6 bases and J 5 bases, leaving 14 bases between the germline ends. Germline assignment: CDR1 MNHNY and CDR2 SVGAGI (reference sequence). The CDR3 loop reads CASSAPQENNSPLHF. The CDR3 DNA follows: TGTGCCAGCAGCGCACCTCAGGAGAATAATTCACCCCTCCACTTT.

The table lists this clonotype with a few counts. The J gene is TRBJ2-7, the V gene TRBV20-1, with a tentative D call TRBD2 (7 bases). The germline gives CDR1 DFQATT, CDR2 SNEGSKA (reference sequence). The CDR3 extends over 15 amino acids. The V end was cut by 3 bases, the J end by 4 bases, with 19 bases between. CDR3 nucleotides: TGCAGTGCTAGGCCGCCCGGGGGGCCGAAGTACGAGCAGTACTTC. This sequence encodes CSARPPGGPKYEQYF.

This clonotype was picked up a small number of times. The chain uses TRBV5-1 and TRBJ2-5; D is perhaps TRBD2 (6 bases). The CDR3 totals 16 residues. Trimming took 5 bases from V and 1 from J, leaving 18 bases between them. Germline values: CDR1 SGHRS, CDR2 YFSETQ. The CDR3 loop is CASSRVGGQLQETQYF. Here the CDR3 DNA reads TGCGCCAGCAGTCGTGTAGGAGGGCAGCTCCAAGAGACCCAGTACTTC.

This clonotype was seen more than once but under ten times. The chain has TRBV25-1 and TRBJ2-7, with TRBD1 as a possible D gene (5 bases). Trimming left V 5 bases short and J 3 bases short, with 8 bases between. The V gene's germline CDR1 is MGHDK and CDR2 SYGVNS. This CDR3 is 12 amino acids long. This chain's CDR3 is CASSIQDYEQYF. The CDR3, as DNA: TGTGCCAGCAGTATACAGGACTACGAGCAGTACTTC.

This clonotype occurred a few times. J is TRBJ1-2 and V is TRBV18; 10 bases align to TRBD1. The length of the CDR3 is 12 residues. The V gene's germline CDR1 is KGHSH and CDR2 LQKENI. The V and J ends lost 8 bases and 7 bases, in that order; junction bases with no gene match: 4. Here the CDR3 reads CASLRTGGGYTF. The CDR3 DNA reads TGTGCCAGCCTACGGACAGGGGGTGGCTACACCTTC.

In its sample, this clonotype was seen once. J is TRBJ1-6 and V is TRBV5-1, with D unclear. The germline V gene encodes CDR1 SGHRS and CDR2 YFSETQ. Trimming shortened V by 4 bases and J by 10 bases, and 18 bases separated the two germline ends. The CDR3 has 15 amino acids. DNA of the CDR3: TGCGCCAGCAGCCAAAGCGGGTACTCCGGATCACCCCTCCACTTT. Its translation: CASSQSGYSGSPLHF.

The chain links TRBV11-3 to TRBJ2-7; TRBD1 matches 9 bases. Germline lookup yields CDR1 SGHNT and CDR2 YENEEA. This CDR3 spans 15 amino acids. Trimming cost V 5 bases and J 3 bases; bases outside gene matches: 8. CDR3 region: CASSHRGRDGYEQYF. The CDR3 DNA follows: TGTGCCAGCAGCCACAGGGGGCGTGATGGCTACGAGCAGTACTTC.

V gene TRBV12-3 or TRBV12-4 combines with J gene TRBJ1-1, with D unclear. V was cut by 5 bases and J by 5 bases, with 9 bases left in between. This CDR3 region has 12 residues. The chain's CDR3 is CASSRTETEAFF. The CDR3 bases are TGTGCCAGCAGTAGGACGGAGACTGAAGCTTTCTTT.

This clonotype occurred a few times. This CDR3 is CASTRLDSEAFF. In DNA form, the CDR3 reads TGTGCCAGCACGCGATTGGACAGTGAAGCTTTCTTT. This chain uses TRBV11-2 with TRBJ1-1, with D possibly matching TRBD1 (6 bases). Germline CDR1 and CDR2: SGHAT and FQNNGV. CDR3 length equals 12 residues. Trimming pared 7 bases from V and 7 bases from J, leaving 13 bases between.

In its sample, this clonotype was seen many times. The chain joins TRBV29-1 to TRBJ2-3; a possible D gene is TRBD1 (6 bases). This CDR3 is 11 amino acids long. Trimming shortened V by 3 bases and J by 5 bases, and 6 bases separated the two germline ends. Germline CDR1 is SQVTM and CDR2 is ANQGSEA. CDR3: CSVDRGDTQYF. The CDR3 DNA follows: TGCAGCGTTGACAGGGGAGATACGCAGTATTTT.

This clonotype was counted between two and nine times. The rearrangement joins TRBV20-1 to TRBJ1-1; D is undetermined. CDR1 and CDR2 from the germline V gene are DFQATT and SNEGSKA (reference sequence). The CDR3 length is 8 residues. This CDR3 is CRHTEAFF. As DNA, the CDR3 is TGCAGACACACTGAAGCTTTCTTT.